One and the same sample provided the 3 T cell receptor beta chains below, sequenced in a study of CD8 T cells in Susac syndrome. RNA amounts of roughly 0.5 to 1 ug underwent reverse transcription with random hexamers. From the immunoSEQ multiplex PCR reads, TCRdb called clonotypes with MiXCR, one entry per CDR3 protein. The sample includes about 240,000 distinct CDR3 sequences, roughly 95% of them seen just once. The sequencing sample was made of CD4+ T cells from PBMCs. Every receptor here comes from a human donor with Susac syndrome.

The V gene is TRBV28, the J gene TRBJ1-2; D call uncertain. The CDR3 contains 13 residues. Germline V gives CDR1 MDHEN, CDR2 SYDVKM. Trimming pared 10 bases from V and 2 bases from J, leaving 14 bases between. CDR3 in amino acids: CATHQEINYGYTF. The DNA for the CDR3 is TGTGCCACCCATCAGGAAATCAACTATGGCTACACCTTC.

CDR3 sequence reads: CASSPFGLYEQYF. The CDR3 coding sequence is TGTGCCAGCAGTCCTTTTGGCCTCTACGAGCAGTACTTC. V usage is TRBV2 and J usage is TRBJ2-7; the D is unclear. The CDR3 spans 13 residues. Germline loops: CDR1 SNHLY, CDR2 FYNNEI. V was shortened by 5 bases and J by 3 bases, with 11 bases between the two germline ends. Variable domain in full (rest from reference TRBV2 and TRBJ2-7): EPEVTQTPSHQVTQMGQEVILRCVPISNHLYFYWYRQILGQKVEFLVSFYNNEISEKSEIFDDQFSVERPDGSNFTLKIRSTKLEDSAMYFCASSPFGLYEQYFGPGTRLTVT.

The table lists this clonotype with a count of one. The chain has TRBV13 and TRBJ2-1; D unresolved. The V end was cut by 4 bases, the J end by 3 bases, with 7 bases between. Germline values: CDR1 PRHDT, CDR2 FYEKMQ (reference sequence). The CDR3 is 13 amino acids. CDR3: CASSSQLYNEQFF. The CDR3 DNA is TGTGCCAGCAGCTCCCAACTCTACAATGAGCAGTTCTTC.